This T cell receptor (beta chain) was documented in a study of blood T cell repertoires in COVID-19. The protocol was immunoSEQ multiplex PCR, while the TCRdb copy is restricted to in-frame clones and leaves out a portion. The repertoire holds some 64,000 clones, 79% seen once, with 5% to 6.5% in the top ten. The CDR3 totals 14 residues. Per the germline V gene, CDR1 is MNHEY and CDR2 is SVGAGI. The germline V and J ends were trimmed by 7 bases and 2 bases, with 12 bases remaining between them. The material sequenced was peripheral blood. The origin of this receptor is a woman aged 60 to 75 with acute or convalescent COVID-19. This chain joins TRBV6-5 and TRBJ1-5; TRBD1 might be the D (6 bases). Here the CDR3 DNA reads TGTGCCAGCAACCGGGACATTGGCAATCAGCCCCAGCATTTT. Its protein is CASNRDIGNQPQHF.